This record looks at one TCR beta chain sequence and its context. This entry belongs to a study of blood T cell repertoires in COVID-19. Study-wide background: Spain, Italy and the United States supplied samples that represented acute and convalescent COVID-19.

CDR3 size: 15 residues. Germline V gives CDR1 SGDLS, CDR2 YYNGEE. Germline trimming cut 0 bases from V and 1 base from J; bases unmatched to any gene: 2. In the original processing: How many nucleated cells were present was estimated from reference gene primer amplification. Using immunoSEQ multiplex PCR, the repertoire was profiled, and TCRdb retains in-frame clones only, with some absent. The V and J calls and the clone size are those of that table, but D and trimming were determined from the DNA. The repertoire holds more than 80,000 clones, with about 85% as singletons. The chain is built from TRBV9 and TRBJ2-5, with TRBD2 matching 8 bases. The TCR sequence derives from a woman of 80 years or more with COVID-19, enrolled during active disease. The material sequenced was peripheral blood. In DNA, the CDR3 is TGTGCCAGCAGCGTAGCGGGGGGGATCCAAGAGACCCAGTACTTC. Encoded protein: CASSVAGGIQETQYF.